The present entry profiles one T cell receptor beta chain with its context. Antigen: not known. The V end was cut by 4 bases, the J end by 6 bases, with 9 bases between. The CDR3 is 12 amino acids. Germline CDR1 LNHNV, CDR2 YYDKDF (reference sequence). The PCR ran on 60 Vbeta and 13 Jbeta primers. Sequenced by immunoSEQ multiplex PCR; TCRdb stores in-frame clones only, minus some. Of 100,000 to 150,000 clones in the sample, under 90% are singletons; the top ten hold around 3.6%. The data were taken from a study of cytomegalovirus exposure and HLA in healthy donors. Study conclusions and caveats: It was taken for granted in presence/absence analyses that sequencing depth across donors was roughly uniform. Prior analysis indicated that the majority of TCR beta V segments exhibited productivity approximately 87% or approximately 30% of the time. Diagnosis of cytomegalovirus status made by the classifier reportedly showed high specificity and sensitivity.

This TCR was recovered from a woman aged 40 to 50 in good health and CMV-seronegative. What was sequenced was PBMCs. The chain carries TRBV15 and TRBJ1-2; D is ambiguous. CDR3 sequence (DNA): TGTGCCACCAGCACCGGTCAAAATGGCTACACCTTC. Amino acids: CATSTGQNGYTF.